A single sample is the source of the 17 T cell receptor beta chains below, sequenced in a study of blood T cell repertoires in COVID-19. Profiled with immunoSEQ multiplex PCR; TCRdb holds only in-frame clones, not every one. The sample includes about 74,000 clones, approximately 90% seen only once; the top ten take about 5%. Material for sequencing was peripheral blood. The origin of the receptors is a woman aged 60-75 years with active COVID-19.

The chain carries TRBV7-9 and TRBJ2-1, with D unresolved. CDR3 length: 16 residues. V was trimmed by 4 bases and J by 5 bases, leaving 18 bases between them. Germline CDR1 is SEHNR and CDR2 is FQNEAQ (reference sequence). The CDR3: CASSYWALNGNNEQFF. DNA for the CDR3: TGTGCCAGCAGCTACTGGGCCCTCAACGGAAACAATGAGCAGTTCTTC.

This chain connects TRBV7-2 to TRBJ2-7, with 11 bases lining up with TRBD2. Germline CDR1 is SGHTA and CDR2 is FQGNSA. The CDR3 loop spans 14 amino acids. J gave up 10 bases and V 5 bases, and 10 bases lay outside the gene matches. The CDR3 is CASSRGLAGRNQYF. Here the CDR3 DNA reads TGTGCCAGCAGCCGTGGACTAGCGGGTCGCAACCAGTACTTC. Full variable domain (remainder filled in from reference TRBV7-2 and TRBJ2-7): GAGVSQSPSNKVTEKGKDVELRCDPISGHTALYWYRQSLGQGLEFLIYFQGNSAPDKSGLPSDRFSAERTGGSVSTLTIQRTQQEDSAVYLCASSRGLAGRNQYFGPGTRLTVT.

The CDR3 here is CASRGRGPEQYF. The CDR3 nucleotides are TGTGCCAGCAGAGGCAGGGGGCCCGAGCAGTACTTC. The chain couples TRBV27 to TRBJ2-7; 8 bases are a match to TRBD1. CDR1 is MNHEY and CDR2 is SMNVEV in the germline V gene (reference sequence). Unmatched junction bases numbered 4, after V lost 6 bases and J lost 6 bases. The CDR3 loop spans 12 amino acids.

CDR3 nucleotide sequence: TGTGCCAGCAGTCGGACAGGGATTAATTCACCCCTCCACTTT. Amino acids: CASSRTGINSPLHF. The V and J genes are TRBV28 and TRBJ1-6, with 8 bases aligning to TRBD1. This CDR3 comprises 14 residues. The ends lost 5 bases at V and 6 bases at J; junction bases unmatched: 3. CDR1 and CDR2 (germline): MDHEN, SYDVKM.

The chain recombines TRBV30 with TRBJ1-5, with D perhaps matching TRBD1 (6 bases). V dropped 1 base and J dropped 7 bases, with 11 bases sitting between them. The length of the CDR3 is 13 residues. Germline V lookup: CDR1 GTSNPN, CDR2 SVGIG (reference sequence). CDR3 amino acids: CAWSDSGVQPQHF. The CDR3 nucleotides are TGTGCCTGGAGTGATTCAGGGGTCCAGCCCCAGCATTTT.

The CDR3 coding sequence is TGCAGCGTTGGTGAGGGAGGATTGGCCAAAAACATTCAGTACTTC. It codes for CSVGEGGLAKNIQYF. This sequence joins TRBV29-1 and TRBJ2-4; D is possibly TRBD2 (6 bases). Trimming left V 4 bases short and J 1 base short, with 14 bases between. The CDR3 runs to 15 residues. The germline CDR1 and CDR2 sequences are SQVTM and ANQGSEA. The whole variable domain, filled in from reference TRBV29-1 and TRBJ2-4, reads SAVISQKPSRDICQRGTSLTIQCQVDSQVTMMFWYRQQPGQSLTLIATANQGSEATYESGFVIDKFPISRPNLTFSTLTVSNMSPEDSSIYLCSVGEGGLAKNIQYFGAGTRLSVL.

The chain couples TRBV7-2 to TRBJ1-4; no firm D call. V gave up 2 bases and J gave up 2 bases, with 6 bases separating them. CDR3 length: 14 amino acids. From germline, CDR1 is SGHTA and CDR2 FQGNSA. Written as DNA, the CDR3 is TGTGCCAGCAGCTTATCGCGGACTAATGAAAAACTGTTTTTT. Amino acids: CASSLSRTNEKLFF.

In DNA, the CDR3 is TGTGCCAGCAGCGTAGCGTTCGGAAAACTGTTTTTT. This encodes CASSVAFGKLFF. This chain uses TRBV9 with TRBJ1-4; D call uncertain. The CDR3 has 12 amino acids. Germline-derived CDR1 and CDR2 are SGDLS and YYNGEE. Between the trimmed V and J ends, which lost 0 bases and 10 bases, there was a span of 7 bases.

V is TRBV5-4 and J is TRBJ2-2, with TRBD1 matching 7 bases. The CDR3 is 17 residues long. Trimming took 2 bases from V and 4 from J; bases not matched to a gene: 11. The germline V gene has CDR1 SGHNT and CDR2 YYREEE (reference sequence). The CDR3: CASSFKGASRGTGELFF. In DNA form, the CDR3 reads TGTGCCAGCAGCTTCAAGGGGGCCTCCCGGGGCACCGGGGAGCTGTTTTTT.

The gene calls are TRBV25-1 and TRBJ2-3; no firm D call. Trimming stripped 2 bases from V and 1 base from J, with 10 bases between. Per the germline V gene, CDR1 is MGHDK and CDR2 is SYGVNS. The CDR3 runs to 15 residues. The CDR3 reads CASSEPSRGTDTQYF. The DNA for the CDR3 is TGTGCCAGCAGTGAACCCTCCCGCGGCACAGATACGCAGTATTTT.

As regards this clone: One end of the junction varies from germline; a read error may be responsible. The rearrangement links TRBV7-8 to TRBJ1-4, with 10 bases that match TRBD1. This CDR3 is 16 amino acids long. The germline gives CDR1 SGHVS, CDR2 FQNEAQ. The CDR3, as DNA: TGTGCCAGCACCTTATCGGGACAGGGGATTAGTAGCGGACTGTTTTTT. This codes for CASTLSGQGISSGLFF. The complete variable domain, with remaining parts taken from reference TRBV7-8 and TRBJ1-4, reads GAGVSQSPRYKVAKRGQDVALRCDPISGHVSLFWYQQALGQGPEFLTYFQNEAQLDKSGLPSDRFFAERPEGSVSTLKIQRTQQEDSAVYLCASTLSGQGISSGLFFGSGTQLSVL.

The chain couples TRBV6-1 to TRBJ1-4; D gene ambiguous. V was pared by 1 base and J by 0 bases, with 6 bases between. Germline V gives CDR1 MNHNS, CDR2 SASEGT. The CDR3 is 15 amino acids. The CDR3 loop reads CASSEGTSTNEKLFF. The CDR3 region has the DNA TGTGCCAGCAGTGAAGGGACTTCAACTAATGAAAAACTGTTTTTT.

The CDR3 region is CATSDPNQPQHF. CDR3 bases: TGTGCCACCAGTGATCCAAATCAGCCCCAGCATTTT. This sequence joins TRBV24-1 and TRBJ1-5; no definite D call. CDR1 is KGHDR, CDR2 SFDVKD, per germline. V was clipped by 3 bases and J by 4 bases, with 3 bases between them. The CDR3 length is 12 residues.

This chain connects TRBV30 to TRBJ1-5; 9 nucleotides agree with TRBD1. The V segment lost 0 bases and the J segment 6 bases; nucleotides outside the gene matches: 6. The CDR3 length is 15 residues. Germline CDR1 and CDR2: GTSNPN and SVGIG (reference sequence). This CDR3 is CAWSVGTGFTQPQHF. The CDR3, as DNA: TGTGCCTGGAGTGTAGGGACAGGGTTTACTCAGCCCCAGCATTTT.

This clone was seen a few times. J is TRBJ1-1 and V is TRBV28; D gene ambiguous. The CDR3 sequence is 10 residues long. Per the germline V gene, CDR1 is MDHEN and CDR2 is SYDVKM. Trimming cost V 3 bases and J 11 bases, with 7 bases left between them. The DNA for the CDR3 is TGTGCCAGCAGTTTGTGGGAGGCTTTCTTT. This codes for CASSLWEAFF. Supplemented by reference TRBV28 and TRBJ1-1, the full variable domain reads DVKVTQSSRYLVKRTGEKVFLECVQDMDHENMFWYRQDPGLGLRLIYFSYDVKMKEKGDIPEGYSVSREKKERFSLILESASTNQTSMYLCASSLWEAFFGQGTRLTVV.

This chain connects TRBV19 to TRBJ1-5; 7 bases are a match to TRBD1. V lost 6 bases, J lost 4 bases, and 0 bases stayed unmatched. The CDR3 is 12 amino acids. In germline, CDR1 is LNHDA, CDR2 SQIVND (reference sequence). The CDR3 coding sequence is TGTGCCAGTAGGACAGGGAATCAGCCCCAGCATTTT. Translation: CASRTGNQPQHF.

V is TRBV28 and J is TRBJ1-6; TRBD1 matches at 8 bases. The CDR3 spans 15 residues. After removal of 8 bases from V and 10 bases from J, the junction contained 13 bases not matched to a gene. Germline CDR1 MDHEN, CDR2 SYDVKM. CDR3 sequence: CASFLGQGGRSPLHF. DNA of the CDR3: TGTGCCAGCTTCCTTGGACAGGGTGGTAGGTCACCCCTCCACTTT.